What follows are 3 T cell receptor beta chains derived from one specimen sequenced in a study of T cells in Graves' hyperthyroidism and ophthalmopathy. The source material, RNA transcripts, was used to amplify TCR beta CDR3 regions. HTBI primers drove first-round RT-PCR of the TCR CDR3. Each CDR3 protein is one row after TCRdb ran MiXCR on the multiplex PCR reads. The sample lists hundreds of thousands of distinct CDR3 sequences, approximately 36% seen once, with approximately 31% in the top ten. The sequencing input was blood. These receptors were collected from a middle-aged woman with Graves' hyperthyroidism.

This clonotype has just a few counts. The V and J genes are TRBV6-5 and TRBJ2-7; 7 nucleotides agree with TRBD1. V shed 2 bases and J 0 bases; nucleotides not matched to a gene: 7. The CDR3 sequence is 16 residues long. Looked up from germline, CDR1 is MNHEY and CDR2 is SVGAGI. The chain's CDR3 is CASSYRDSVSSYEQYF. The CDR3 nucleotides are TGTGCCAGCAGTTACAGGGACAGCGTCAGCTCCTACGAGCAGTACTTC.

This clonotype was seen at least ten times. This rearrangement joins TRBV4-1 to TRBJ1-1; D is ambiguous. Germline CDR1 MGHRA, CDR2 YSYEKL. Trimming pared 1 base from V and 1 base from J, leaving 13 bases between. The CDR3 loop spans 16 amino acids. The CDR3 region has the DNA TGCGCCAGCAGCCAAGCGTTACACCAGGCGAACACTGAAGCTTTCTTT. As protein: CASSQALHQANTEAFF.

This clonotype has more than one count but fewer than ten. The CDR3 protein is CASSDTPNWDYNEQFF. The CDR3 DNA sequence: TGTGCCAGCAGTGATACCCCCAATTGGGACTACAATGAGCAGTTCTTC. This chain uses TRBV25-1 with TRBJ2-7; D remains unclear. The end of the DNA fits TRBJ2-1 better, so the J call may be wrong. CDR3 length: 16 amino acids. Per the germline V gene, CDR1 is MGHDK and CDR2 is SYGVNS.